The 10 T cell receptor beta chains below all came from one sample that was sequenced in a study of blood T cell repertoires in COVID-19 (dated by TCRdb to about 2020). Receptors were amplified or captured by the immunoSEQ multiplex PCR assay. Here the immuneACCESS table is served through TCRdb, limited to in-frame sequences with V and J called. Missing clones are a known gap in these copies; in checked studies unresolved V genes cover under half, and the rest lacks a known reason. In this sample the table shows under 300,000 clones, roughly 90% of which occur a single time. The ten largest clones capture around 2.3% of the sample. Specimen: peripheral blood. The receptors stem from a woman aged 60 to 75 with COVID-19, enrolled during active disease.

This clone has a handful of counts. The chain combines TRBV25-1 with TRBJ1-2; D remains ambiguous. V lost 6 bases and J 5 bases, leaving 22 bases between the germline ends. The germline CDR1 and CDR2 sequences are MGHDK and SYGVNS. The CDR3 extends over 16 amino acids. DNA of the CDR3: TGTGCCAGCAGCCCCGGAGGAGGGTCTCGCTCATATGGCTACACCTTC. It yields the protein CASSPGGGSRSYGYTF.

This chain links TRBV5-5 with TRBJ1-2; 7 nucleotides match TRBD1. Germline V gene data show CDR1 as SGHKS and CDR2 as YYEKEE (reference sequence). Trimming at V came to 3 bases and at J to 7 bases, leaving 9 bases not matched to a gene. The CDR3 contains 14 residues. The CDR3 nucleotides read TGTGCCAGCAGCTCACACACAGGGGCCCCTGGCTACACCTTC. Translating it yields CASSSHTGAPGYTF.

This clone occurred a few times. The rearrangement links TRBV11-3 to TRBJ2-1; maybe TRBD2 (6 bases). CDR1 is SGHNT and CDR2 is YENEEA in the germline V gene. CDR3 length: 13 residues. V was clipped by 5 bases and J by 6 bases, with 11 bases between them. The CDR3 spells CASSPGRGNEQFF. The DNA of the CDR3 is TGTGCCAGCAGCCCAGGGCGGGGCAATGAGCAGTTCTTC.

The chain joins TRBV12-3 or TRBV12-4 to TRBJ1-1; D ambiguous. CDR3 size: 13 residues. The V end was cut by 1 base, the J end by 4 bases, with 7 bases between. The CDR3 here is CASSLELRTEAFF. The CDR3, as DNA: TGTGCCAGCAGTTTAGAGCTTCGCACTGAAGCTTTCTTT.

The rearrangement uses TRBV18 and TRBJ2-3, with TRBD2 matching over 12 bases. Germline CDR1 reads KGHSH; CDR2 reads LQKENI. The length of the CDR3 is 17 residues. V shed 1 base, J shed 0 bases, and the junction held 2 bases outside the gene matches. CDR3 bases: TGTGCCAGCTCACCACAGACTAGCGGGGGAAGCACAGATACGCAGTATTTT. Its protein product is CASSPQTSGGSTDTQYF.

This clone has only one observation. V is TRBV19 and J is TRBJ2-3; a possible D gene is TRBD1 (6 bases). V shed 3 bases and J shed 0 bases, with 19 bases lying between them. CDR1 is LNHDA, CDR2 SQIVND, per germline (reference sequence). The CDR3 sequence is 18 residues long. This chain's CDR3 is CASSITWSDRISTDTQYF. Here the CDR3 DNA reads TGTGCCAGTAGTATTACCTGGTCTGACAGGATTAGCACAGATACGCAGTATTTT. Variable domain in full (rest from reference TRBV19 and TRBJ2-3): DGGITQSPKYLFRKEGQNVTLSCEQNLNHDAMYWYRQDPGQGLRLIYYSQIVNDFQKGDIAEGYSVSREKKESFPLTVTSAQKNPTAFYLCASSITWSDRISTDTQYFGPGTRLTVL.

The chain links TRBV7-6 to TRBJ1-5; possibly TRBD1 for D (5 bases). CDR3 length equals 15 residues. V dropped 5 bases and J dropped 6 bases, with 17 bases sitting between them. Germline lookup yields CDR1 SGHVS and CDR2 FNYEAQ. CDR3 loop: CASSLGTSAGQPQHF. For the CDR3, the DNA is TGTGCCAGCAGCCTCGGGACTTCGGCGGGTCAGCCCCAGCATTTT.

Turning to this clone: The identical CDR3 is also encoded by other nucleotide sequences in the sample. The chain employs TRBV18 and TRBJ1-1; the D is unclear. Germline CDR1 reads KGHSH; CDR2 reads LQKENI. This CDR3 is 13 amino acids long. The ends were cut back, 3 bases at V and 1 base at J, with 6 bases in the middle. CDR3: CASSPPGNTEAFF. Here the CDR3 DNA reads TGTGCCAGCTCACCCCCGGGGAACACTGAAGCTTTCTTT. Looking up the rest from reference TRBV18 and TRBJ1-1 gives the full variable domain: NAGVMQNPRHLVRRRGQEARLRCSPMKGHSHVYWYRQLPEEGLKFMVYLQKENIIDESGMPKERFSAEFPKEGPSILRIQQVVRGDSAAYFCASSPPGNTEAFFGQGTRLTVV.

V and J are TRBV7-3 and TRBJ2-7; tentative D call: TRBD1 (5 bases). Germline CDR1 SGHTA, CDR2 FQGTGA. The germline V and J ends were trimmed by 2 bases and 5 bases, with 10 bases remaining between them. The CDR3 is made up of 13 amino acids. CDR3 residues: CASSLQGSHEQYF. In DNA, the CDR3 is TGTGCCAGCAGCTTACAGGGAAGCCACGAGCAGTACTTC. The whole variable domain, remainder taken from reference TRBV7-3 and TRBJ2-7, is GAGVSQTPSNKVTEKGKYVELRCDPISGHTALYWYRQSLGQGPEFLIYFQGTGAADDSGLPNDRFFAVRPEGSVSTLKIQRTERGDSAVYLCASSLQGSHEQYFGPGTRLTVT.

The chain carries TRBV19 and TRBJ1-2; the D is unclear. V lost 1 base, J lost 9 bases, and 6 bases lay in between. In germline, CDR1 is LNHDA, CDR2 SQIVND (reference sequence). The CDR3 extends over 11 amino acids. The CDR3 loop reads CASSIGQSYTF. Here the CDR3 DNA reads TGTGCCAGTAGTATAGGGCAGAGCTACACCTTC.